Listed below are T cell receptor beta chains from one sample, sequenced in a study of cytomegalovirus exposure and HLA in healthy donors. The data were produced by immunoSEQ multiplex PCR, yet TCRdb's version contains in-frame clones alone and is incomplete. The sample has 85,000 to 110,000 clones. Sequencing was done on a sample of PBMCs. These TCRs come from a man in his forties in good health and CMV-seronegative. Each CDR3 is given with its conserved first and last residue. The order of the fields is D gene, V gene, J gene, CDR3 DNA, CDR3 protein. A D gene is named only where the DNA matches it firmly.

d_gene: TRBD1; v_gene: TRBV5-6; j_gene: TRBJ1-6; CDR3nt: TGTGCCAGCAGCCCCCAGACAGGGGGGGATAATTCACCCCTCCACTTT; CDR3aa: CASSPQTGGDNSPLHF
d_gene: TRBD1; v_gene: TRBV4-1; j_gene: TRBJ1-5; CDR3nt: TGCGCCAGCAGCCAATTTCTCGGACAGGGAAATCAGCCCCAGCATTTT; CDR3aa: CASSQFLGQGNQPQHF
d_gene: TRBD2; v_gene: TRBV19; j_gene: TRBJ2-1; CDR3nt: TGTGCCAGTAATGAGCGGGGCTACAATGAGCAGTTCTTC; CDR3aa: CASNERGYNEQFF
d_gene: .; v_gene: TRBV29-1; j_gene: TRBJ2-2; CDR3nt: TGCAGCGTTCTCCAGCGACTACCCGGGGAGCTGTTTTTT; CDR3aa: CSVLQRLPGELFF
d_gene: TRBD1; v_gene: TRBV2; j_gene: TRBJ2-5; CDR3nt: TGTGCCAGCAGTTCAGGGGGCAAGGGAGAGACCCAGTACTTC; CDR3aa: CASSSGGKGETQYF
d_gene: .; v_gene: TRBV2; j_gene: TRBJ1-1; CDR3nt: TGTGCCAGCAGTAAATCGGACATCCCTGAAGCTTTCTTT; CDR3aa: CASSKSDIPEAFF
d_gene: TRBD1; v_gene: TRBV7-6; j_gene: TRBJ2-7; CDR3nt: TGTGCCAGCAGTTCAGGGGGCCCTGCCTACGAGCAGTACTTC; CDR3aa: CASSSGGPAYEQYF
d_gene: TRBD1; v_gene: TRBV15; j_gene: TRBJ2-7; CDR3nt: TGTGCCACCAGGGGTTTACAGGGGGGTTACGAGCAGTACTTC; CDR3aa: CATRGLQGGYEQYF
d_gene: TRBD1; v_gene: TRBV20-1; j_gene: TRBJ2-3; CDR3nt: TGCAGTGCTAGAGGACAGGGTACGCAGTATTTT; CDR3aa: CSARGQGTQYF
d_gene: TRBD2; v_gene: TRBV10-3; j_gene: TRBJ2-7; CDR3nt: TGTGCCATAACCTCCCGCGGGGGTTACGGCTACGAGCAGTACTTC; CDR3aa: CAITSRGGYGYEQYF
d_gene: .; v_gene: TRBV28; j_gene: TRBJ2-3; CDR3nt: TGTGCCAGCAGTTTAGCGGGTCTACGTACGCAGTATTTT; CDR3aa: CASSLAGLRTQYF
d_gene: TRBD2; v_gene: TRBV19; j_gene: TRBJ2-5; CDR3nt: TGTGCCAGTAGTATAGAACTAGCGGGAGGACCCGGGACCCAGTACTTC; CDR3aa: CASSIELAGGPGTQYF
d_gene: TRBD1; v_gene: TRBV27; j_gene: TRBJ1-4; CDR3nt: TGTGCCAGCAGTCGACAGGGTGGGGAAAAACTGTTTTTT; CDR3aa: CASSRQGGEKLFF
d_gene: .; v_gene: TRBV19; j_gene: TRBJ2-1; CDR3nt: TGTGCCAGTAAGCTCTCGAGCTCCTACAATGAGCAGTTCTTC; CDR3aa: CASKLSSSYNEQFF
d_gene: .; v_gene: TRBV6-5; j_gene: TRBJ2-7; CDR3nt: TGTGCCAGCAGTTATTACCCCCCATCTAGCGAAGGCGAGCAGTACTTC; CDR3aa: CASSYYPPSSEGEQYF
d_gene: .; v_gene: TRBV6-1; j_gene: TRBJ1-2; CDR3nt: TGTGCCAGCAGTGAATCAAATGGCTACACCTTC; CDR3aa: CASSESNGYTF
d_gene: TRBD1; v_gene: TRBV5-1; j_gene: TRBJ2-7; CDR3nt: TGCGCCAGCAGCAACCCTGGACAGGGCTACGAGCAGTACTTC; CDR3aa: CASSNPGQGYEQYF
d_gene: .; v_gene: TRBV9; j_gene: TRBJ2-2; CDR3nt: TGTGCCAGCAGCGTAGGAGGGGGACAGAACACCGGGGAGCTGTTTTTT; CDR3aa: CASSVGGGQNTGELFF
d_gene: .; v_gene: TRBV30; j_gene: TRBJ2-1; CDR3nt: TGTGCCTGGAGTGTAGCACTAGGAGCTGGTAATGAGCAGTTCTTC; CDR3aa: CAWSVALGAGNEQFF
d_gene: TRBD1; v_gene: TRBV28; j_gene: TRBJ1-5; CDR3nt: TGTGCCAGCAGGTACGGACAGGAGGGATGGCCCCAGCATTTT; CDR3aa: CASRYGQEGWPQHF
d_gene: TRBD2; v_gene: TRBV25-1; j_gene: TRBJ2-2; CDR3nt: TGTGCCAGCAGTGACTTGGGGGGGGAAACCGGGGAGCTGTTTTTT; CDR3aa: CASSDLGGETGELFF
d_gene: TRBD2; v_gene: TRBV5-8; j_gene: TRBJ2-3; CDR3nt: TGTGCCAGCAGCCGGGGACTAGCCACAGATACGCAGTATTTT; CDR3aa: CASSRGLATDTQYF
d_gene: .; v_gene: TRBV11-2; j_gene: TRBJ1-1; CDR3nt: TGTGCCAGCGGGGCCTATCAGGGGAACACTGAAGCTTTCTTT; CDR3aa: CASGAYQGNTEAFF
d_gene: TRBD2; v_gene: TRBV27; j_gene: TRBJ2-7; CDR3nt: TGTGCCAGCAGTTTTGGGACTAGCGGGATGTACGAGCAGTACTTC; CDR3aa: CASSFGTSGMYEQYF
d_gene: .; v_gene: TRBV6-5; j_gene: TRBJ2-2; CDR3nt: TGTGCCAGTGCAGGGATGAACACCGGGGAGCTGTTTTTT; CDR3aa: CASAGMNTGELFF
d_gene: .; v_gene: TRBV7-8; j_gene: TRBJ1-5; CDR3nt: TGTGCCAGCAGCTTAGCGGGAGGGGATCAGCCCCAGCATTTT; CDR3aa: CASSLAGGDQPQHF
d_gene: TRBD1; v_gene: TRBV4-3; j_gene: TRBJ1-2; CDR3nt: TGCGCCAGCAGCCAAACTACAGGGGTGACTGGCTACACCTTC; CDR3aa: CASSQTTGVTGYTF
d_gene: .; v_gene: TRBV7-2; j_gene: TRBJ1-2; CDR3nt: TGTGCCAGCAGTCCAGACCCCCAGGTCAACTATGGCTACACCTTC; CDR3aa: CASSPDPQVNYGYTF
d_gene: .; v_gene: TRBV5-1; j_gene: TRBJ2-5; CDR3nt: TGCGCCAGCAGCGTAATTCCGGGACTCCAAGAGACCCAGTACTTC; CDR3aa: CASSVIPGLQETQYF
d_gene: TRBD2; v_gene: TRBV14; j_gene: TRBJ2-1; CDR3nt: TGTGCCAGCAGCCTCCTCGGGGGGTCCTACAATGAGCAGTTCTTC; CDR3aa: CASSLLGGSYNEQFF
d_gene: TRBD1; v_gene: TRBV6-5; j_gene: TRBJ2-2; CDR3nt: TGTGCCGTAGGGACAGACACCGGGGAGCTGTTTTTT; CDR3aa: CAVGTDTGELFF
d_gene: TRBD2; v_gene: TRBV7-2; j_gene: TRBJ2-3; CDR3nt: TGTGCCAGCAGCTGGGGACTAGCGACAGATACGCAGTATTTT; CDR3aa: CASSWGLATDTQYF
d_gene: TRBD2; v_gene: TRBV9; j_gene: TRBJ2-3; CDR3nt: TGTGCCAGCAGCGTAGCGGACGGCGGGAGGGCCAGAGATACGCAGTATTTT; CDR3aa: CASSVADGGRARDTQYF
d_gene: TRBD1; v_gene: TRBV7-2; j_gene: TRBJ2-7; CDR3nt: TGTGCCAGCAGCCCCCGGACAGGGGGGTACGAGCAGTACTTC; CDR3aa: CASSPRTGGYEQYF
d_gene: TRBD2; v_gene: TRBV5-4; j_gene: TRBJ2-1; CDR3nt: TGTGCCAGCAGAGTTGCTCCTAGCGGGAGGTGGGATGAGCAGTTCTTC; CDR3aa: CASRVAPSGRWDEQFF
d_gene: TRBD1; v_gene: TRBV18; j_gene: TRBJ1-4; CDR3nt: TGTGCCAGCACCAACAGGGGGCCCACCAACCGACAGAATGAAAAACTGTTTTTT; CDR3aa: CASTNRGPTNRQNEKLFF
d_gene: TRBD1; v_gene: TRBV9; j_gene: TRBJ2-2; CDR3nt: TGTGCCAGCAGCGTAGCTACAGGACAGGTTGGCACCGGGGAGCTGTTTTTT; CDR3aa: CASSVATGQVGTGELFF
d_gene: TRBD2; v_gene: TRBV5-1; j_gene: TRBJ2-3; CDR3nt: TGCGCCAGCAAGGTCTCCCCCCCGGGGGGGTTCACAGATACGCAGTATTTT; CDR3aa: CASKVSPPGGFTDTQYF
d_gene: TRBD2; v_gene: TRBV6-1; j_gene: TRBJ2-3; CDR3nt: TGTGCCAGCATTGGGCTAGCGGGGTACACAGATACGCAGTATTTT; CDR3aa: CASIGLAGYTDTQYF
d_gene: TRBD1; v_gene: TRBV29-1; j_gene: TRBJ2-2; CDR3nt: TGCAGCGCTAGGACAGGGGGTGGGGCCGGGGAGCTGTTTTTT; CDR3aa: CSARTGGGAGELFF
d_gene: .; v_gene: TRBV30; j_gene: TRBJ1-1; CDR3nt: TGTGCCTGGGGAAAGCGGGGGGCCGGGGACACTGAAGCTTTCTTT; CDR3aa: CAWGKRGAGDTEAFF
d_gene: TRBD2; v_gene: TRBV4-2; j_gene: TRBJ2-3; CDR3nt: TGTGCCAGCAGCCCCGGGACTAGCGGCACAGATACGCAGTATTTT; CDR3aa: CASSPGTSGTDTQYF
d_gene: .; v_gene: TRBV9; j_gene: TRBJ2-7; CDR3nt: TGTGCCAGCAGCAAAACCAACGGCGAGCAGTACTTC; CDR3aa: CASSKTNGEQYF
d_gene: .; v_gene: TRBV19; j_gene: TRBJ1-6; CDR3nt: TGTGCCAGTATTGGGGCTCAAGGCTATAATTCACCCCTCCACTTT; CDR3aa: CASIGAQGYNSPLHF
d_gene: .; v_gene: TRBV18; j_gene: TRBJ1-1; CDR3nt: TGTGCCAGCTCACCCCAAGGGGGGGAAAATGAAGCTTTCTTT; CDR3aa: CASSPQGGENEAFF
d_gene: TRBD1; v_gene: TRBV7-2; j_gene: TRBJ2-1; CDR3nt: TGTGCCAGCAGTAGACAGGGGGCCGATAATGAGCAGTTCTTC; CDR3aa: CASSRQGADNEQFF
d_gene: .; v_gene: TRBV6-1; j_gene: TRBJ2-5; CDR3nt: TGTGCCAGCAGTCGGGTCGATCAAGAGACCCAGTACTTC; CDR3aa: CASSRVDQETQYF
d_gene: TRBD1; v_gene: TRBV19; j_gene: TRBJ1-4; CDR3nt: TGTGCCACCCGACAGGGGGTGTATGAAAAACTGTTTTTT; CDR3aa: CATRQGVYEKLFF
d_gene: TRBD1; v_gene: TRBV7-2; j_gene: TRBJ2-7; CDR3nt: TGTGCCAGCAGCCTCGGGACAGGGCCCTACGAGCAGTACTTC; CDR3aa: CASSLGTGPYEQYF
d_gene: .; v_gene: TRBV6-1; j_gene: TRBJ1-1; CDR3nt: TGTGCCAGCCGGGGGGCCGTCGGAATGATCACTGAAGCTTTCTTT; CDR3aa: CASRGAVGMITEAFF
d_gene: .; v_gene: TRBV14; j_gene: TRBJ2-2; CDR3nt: TGTGCCAGCAGTCAGGCCGGACAGTCTCTGAACACCGGGGAGCTGTTTTTT; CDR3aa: CASSQAGQSLNTGELFF
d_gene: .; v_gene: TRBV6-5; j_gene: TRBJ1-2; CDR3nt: TGTGCCAGCACCCCGTCGGGGGGCAACTATGGCTACACCTTC; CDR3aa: CASTPSGGNYGYTF